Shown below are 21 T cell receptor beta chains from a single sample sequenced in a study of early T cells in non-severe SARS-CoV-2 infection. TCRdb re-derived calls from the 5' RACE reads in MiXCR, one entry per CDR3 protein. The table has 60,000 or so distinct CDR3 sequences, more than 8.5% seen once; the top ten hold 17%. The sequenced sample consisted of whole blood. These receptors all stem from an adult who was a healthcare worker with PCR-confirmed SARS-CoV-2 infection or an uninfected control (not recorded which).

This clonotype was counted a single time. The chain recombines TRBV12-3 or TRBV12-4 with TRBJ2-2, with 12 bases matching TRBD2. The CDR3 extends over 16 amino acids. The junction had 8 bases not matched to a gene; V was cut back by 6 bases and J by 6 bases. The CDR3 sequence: CASRPSGRASSGELFF. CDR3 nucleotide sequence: TGTGCCAGCAGGCCTAGCGGGAGGGCCAGTTCCGGGGAGCTGTTTTTT.

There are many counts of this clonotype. The CDR3 nucleotides are TGCAGTGCTAGACCCCAGGTTGACACTGAAGCTTTCTTT. This codes for CSARPQVDTEAFF. V is TRBV20-1 and J is TRBJ1-1; no clear D gene. Germline assignment: CDR1 DFQATT and CDR2 SNEGSKA (reference sequence). The V end lost 2 bases, the J end lost 3 bases, and 10 bases lay between the germline ends. CDR3 length: 13 amino acids.

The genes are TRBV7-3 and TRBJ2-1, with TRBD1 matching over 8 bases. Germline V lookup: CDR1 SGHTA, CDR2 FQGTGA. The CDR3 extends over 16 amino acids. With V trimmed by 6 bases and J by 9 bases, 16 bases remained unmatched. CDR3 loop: CASSFGWTGIGGEQFF. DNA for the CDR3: TGTGCCAGCAGTTTCGGATGGACAGGGATAGGGGGTGAGCAGTTCTTC.

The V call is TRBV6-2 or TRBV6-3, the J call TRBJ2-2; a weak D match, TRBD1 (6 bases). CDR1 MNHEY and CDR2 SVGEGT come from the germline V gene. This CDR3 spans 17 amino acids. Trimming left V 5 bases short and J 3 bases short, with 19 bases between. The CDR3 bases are TGTGCCAGCAGTCCCCTCCTCGGGACAATGGACACCGGGGAGCTGTTTTTT. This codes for CASSPLLGTMDTGELFF.

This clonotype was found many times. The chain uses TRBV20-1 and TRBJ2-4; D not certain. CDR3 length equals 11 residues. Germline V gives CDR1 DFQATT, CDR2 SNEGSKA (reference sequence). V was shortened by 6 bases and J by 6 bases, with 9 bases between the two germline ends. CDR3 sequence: CSAPRGNIQYF. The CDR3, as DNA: TGCAGTGCCCCGAGAGGAAACATTCAGTACTTC.

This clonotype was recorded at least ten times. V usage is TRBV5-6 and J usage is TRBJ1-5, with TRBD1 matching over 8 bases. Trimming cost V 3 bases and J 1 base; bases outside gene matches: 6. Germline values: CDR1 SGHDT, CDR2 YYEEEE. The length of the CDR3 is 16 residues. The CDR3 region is CASSSAGGQSNQPQHF. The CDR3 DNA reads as TGTGCCAGCAGCTCGGCAGGGGGCCAAAGCAATCAGCCCCAGCATTTT. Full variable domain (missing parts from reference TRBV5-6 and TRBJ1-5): DAGVTQSPTHLIKTRGQQVTLRCSPKSGHDTVSWYQQALGQGPQFIFQYYEEEERQRGNFPDRFSGHQFPNYSSELNVNALLLGDSALYLCASSSAGGQSNQPQHFGDGTRLSIL.

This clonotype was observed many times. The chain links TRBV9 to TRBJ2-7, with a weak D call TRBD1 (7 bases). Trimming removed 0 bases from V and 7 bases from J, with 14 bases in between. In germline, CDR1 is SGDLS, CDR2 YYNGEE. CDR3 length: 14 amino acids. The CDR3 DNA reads TGTGCCAGCAGCGTAGGAGCAGGGGGGATTGAGCAGTACTTC. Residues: CASSVGAGGIEQYF.

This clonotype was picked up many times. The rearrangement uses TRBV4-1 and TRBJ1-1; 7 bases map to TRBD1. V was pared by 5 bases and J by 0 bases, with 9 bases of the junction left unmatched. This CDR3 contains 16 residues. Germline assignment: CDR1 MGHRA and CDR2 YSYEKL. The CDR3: CASSSQTGTMNTEAFF. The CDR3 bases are TGCGCCAGCAGCTCCCAGACAGGGACAATGAACACTGAAGCTTTCTTT.

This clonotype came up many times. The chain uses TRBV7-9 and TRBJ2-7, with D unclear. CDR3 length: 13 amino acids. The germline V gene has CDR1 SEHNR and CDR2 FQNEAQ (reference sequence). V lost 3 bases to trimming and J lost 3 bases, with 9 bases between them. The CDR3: CASSFGPYYEQYF. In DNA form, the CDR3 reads TGTGCCAGCAGCTTTGGCCCATACTACGAGCAGTACTTC.

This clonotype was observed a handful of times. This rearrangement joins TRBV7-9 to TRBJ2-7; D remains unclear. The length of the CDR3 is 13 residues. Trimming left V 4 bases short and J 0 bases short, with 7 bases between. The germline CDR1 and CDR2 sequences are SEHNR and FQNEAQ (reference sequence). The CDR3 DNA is TGTGCCAGCAGCTCGAGTCCCTCCTACGAGCAGTACTTC. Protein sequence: CASSSSPSYEQYF.

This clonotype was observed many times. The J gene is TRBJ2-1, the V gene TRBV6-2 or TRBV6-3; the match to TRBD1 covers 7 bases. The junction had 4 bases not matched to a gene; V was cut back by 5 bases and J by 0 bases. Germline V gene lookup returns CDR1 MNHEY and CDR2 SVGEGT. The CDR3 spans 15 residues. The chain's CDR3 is CASSGGQSSYNEQFF. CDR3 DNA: TGTGCCAGCAGTGGGGGACAGAGCTCCTACAATGAGCAGTTCTTC.

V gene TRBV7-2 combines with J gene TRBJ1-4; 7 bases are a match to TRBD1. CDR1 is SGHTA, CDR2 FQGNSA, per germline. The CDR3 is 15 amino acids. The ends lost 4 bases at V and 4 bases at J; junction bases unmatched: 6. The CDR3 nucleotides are TGTGCCAGCAGCTCTTCCCACAGGGGTAATGAAAAACTGTTTTTT. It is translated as CASSSSHRGNEKLFF.

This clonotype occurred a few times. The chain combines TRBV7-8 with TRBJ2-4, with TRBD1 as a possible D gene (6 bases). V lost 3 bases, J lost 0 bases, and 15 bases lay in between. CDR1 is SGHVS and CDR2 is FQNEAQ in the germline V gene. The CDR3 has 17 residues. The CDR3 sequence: CASSFAGTTLAKNIQYF. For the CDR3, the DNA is TGTGCCAGCAGCTTTGCCGGGACAACGCTAGCCAAAAACATTCAGTACTTC.

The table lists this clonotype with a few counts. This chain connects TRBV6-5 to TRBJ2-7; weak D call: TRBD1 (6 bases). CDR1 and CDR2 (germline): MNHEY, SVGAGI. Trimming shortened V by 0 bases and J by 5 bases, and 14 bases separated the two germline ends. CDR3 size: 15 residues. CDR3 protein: CASSYSRTAPHEQYF. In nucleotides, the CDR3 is TGTGCCAGCAGTTACTCGAGGACAGCCCCCCACGAGCAGTACTTC.

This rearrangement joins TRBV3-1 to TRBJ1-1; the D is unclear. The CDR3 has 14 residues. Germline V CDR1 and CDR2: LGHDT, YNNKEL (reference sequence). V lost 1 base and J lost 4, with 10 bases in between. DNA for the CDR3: TGTGCCAGCAGCCAAGGGACCTACGGCACTGAAGCTTTCTTT. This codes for CASSQGTYGTEAFF.

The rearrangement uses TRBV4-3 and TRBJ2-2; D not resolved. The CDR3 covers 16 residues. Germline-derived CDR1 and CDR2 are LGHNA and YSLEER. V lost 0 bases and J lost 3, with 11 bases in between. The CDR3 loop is CASSQDSHSYTGELFF. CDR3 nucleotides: TGCGCCAGCAGCCAAGATTCGCACAGTTACACCGGGGAGCTGTTTTTT.

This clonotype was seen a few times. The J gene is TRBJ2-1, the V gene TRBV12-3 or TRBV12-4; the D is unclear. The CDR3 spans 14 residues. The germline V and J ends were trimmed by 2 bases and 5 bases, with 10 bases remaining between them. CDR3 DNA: TGTGCCAGCAGTTTAATGGGATACGACAATGAGCAGTTCTTC. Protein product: CASSLMGYDNEQFF.

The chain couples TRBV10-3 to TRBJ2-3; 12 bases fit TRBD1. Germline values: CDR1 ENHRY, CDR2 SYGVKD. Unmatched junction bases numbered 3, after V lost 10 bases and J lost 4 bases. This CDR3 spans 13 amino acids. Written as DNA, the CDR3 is TGTGCCACGGGACAGGGGGCCGCAGATACGCAGTATTTT. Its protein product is CATGQGAADTQYF.

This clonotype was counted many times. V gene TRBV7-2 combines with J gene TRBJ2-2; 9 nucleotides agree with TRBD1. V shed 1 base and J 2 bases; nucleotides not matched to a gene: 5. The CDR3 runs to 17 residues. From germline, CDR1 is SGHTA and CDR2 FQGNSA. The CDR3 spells CASSLGGQGLNTGELFF. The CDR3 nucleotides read TGTGCCAGCAGCTTAGGGGGACAGGGACTAAACACCGGGGAGCTGTTTTTT.

The CDR3 DNA follows: TGTGCCAGCTCACCTAAGGACAGTTTCAGAGATGGCTACACCTTC. The encoded protein is CASSPKDSFRDGYTF. The gene calls are TRBV18 and TRBJ1-2; possibly TRBD1 for D (6 bases). Germline V gene lookup returns CDR1 KGHSH and CDR2 LQKENI. The V end was cut by 3 bases, the J end by 6 bases, with 17 bases between. This CDR3 has 15 residues. Looking up the rest from reference TRBV18 and TRBJ1-2 gives the full variable domain: NAGVMQNPRHLVRRRGQEARLRCSPMKGHSHVYWYRQLPEEGLKFMVYLQKENIIDESGMPKERFSAEFPKEGPSILRIQQVVRGDSAAYFCASSPKDSFRDGYTFGSGTRLTVV.

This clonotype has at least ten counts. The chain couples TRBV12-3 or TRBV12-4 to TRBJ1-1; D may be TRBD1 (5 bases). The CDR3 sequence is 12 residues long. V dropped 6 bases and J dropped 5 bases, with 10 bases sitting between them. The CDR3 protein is CASREGRTEAFF. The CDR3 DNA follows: TGTGCCAGCAGGGAGGGACGGACTGAAGCTTTCTTT.